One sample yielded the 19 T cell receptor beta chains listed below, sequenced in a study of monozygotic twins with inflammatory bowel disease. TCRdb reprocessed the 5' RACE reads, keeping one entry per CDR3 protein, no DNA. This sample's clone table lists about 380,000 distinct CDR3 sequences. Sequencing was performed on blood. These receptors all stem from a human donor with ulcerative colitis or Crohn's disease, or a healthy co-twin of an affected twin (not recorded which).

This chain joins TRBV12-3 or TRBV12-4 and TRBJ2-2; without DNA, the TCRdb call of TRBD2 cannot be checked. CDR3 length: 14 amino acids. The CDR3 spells CASQLVVGTGELFF.

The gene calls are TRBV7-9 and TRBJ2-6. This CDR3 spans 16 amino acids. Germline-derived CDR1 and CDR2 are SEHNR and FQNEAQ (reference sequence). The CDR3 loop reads CASSGRQGSGANVLTF. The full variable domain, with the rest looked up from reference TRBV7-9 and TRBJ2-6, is DTGVSQNPRHKITKRGQNVTFRCDPISEHNRLYWYRQTLGQGPEFLTYFQNEAQLEKSRLLSDRFSAERPKGSFSTLEIQRTEQGDSAMYLCASSGRQGSGANVLTFGAGSRLTVL.

CDR3 residues: CASSGGGGEQFF. V is TRBV7-9 and J is TRBJ2-1; lacking DNA, the TRBD1 call made by TCRdb goes unchecked. The CDR3 spans 12 residues. Germline CDR1 reads SEHNR; CDR2 reads FQNEAQ (reference sequence). Looking up the rest from reference TRBV7-9 and TRBJ2-1 gives the full variable domain: DTGVSQNPRHKITKRGQNVTFRCDPISEHNRLYWYRQTLGQGPEFLTYFQNEAQLEKSRLLSDRFSAERPKGSFSTLEIQRTEQGDSAMYLCASSGGGGEQFFGPGTRLTVL.

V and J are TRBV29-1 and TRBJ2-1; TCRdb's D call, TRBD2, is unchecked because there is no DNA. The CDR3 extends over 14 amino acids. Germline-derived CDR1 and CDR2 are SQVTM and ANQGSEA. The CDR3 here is CSVVREPVYNEQFF.

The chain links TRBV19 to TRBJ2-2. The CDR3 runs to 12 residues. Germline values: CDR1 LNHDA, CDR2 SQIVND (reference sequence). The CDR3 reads CASSSKSGELFF.

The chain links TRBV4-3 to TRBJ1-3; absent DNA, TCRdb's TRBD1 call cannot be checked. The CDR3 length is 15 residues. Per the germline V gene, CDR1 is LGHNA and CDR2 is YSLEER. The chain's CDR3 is CASSQQQGTGNTIYF.

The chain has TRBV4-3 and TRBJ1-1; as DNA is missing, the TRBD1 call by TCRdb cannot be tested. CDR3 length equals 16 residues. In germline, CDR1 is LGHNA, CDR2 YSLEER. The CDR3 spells CASSLYPEQGNPEAFF.

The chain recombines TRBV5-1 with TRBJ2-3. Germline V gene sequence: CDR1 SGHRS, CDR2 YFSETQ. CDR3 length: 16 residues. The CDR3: CASSSVLRSSGDTQYF.

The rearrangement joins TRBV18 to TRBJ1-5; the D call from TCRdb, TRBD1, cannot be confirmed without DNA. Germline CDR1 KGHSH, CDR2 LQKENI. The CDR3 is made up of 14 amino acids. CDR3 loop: CASANTGVRQPQHF. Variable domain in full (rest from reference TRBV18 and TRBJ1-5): NAGVMQNPRHLVRRRGQEARLRCSPMKGHSHVYWYRQLPEEGLKFMVYLQKENIIDESGMPKERFSAEFPKEGPSILRIQQVVRGDSAAYFCASANTGVRQPQHFGDGTRLSIL.

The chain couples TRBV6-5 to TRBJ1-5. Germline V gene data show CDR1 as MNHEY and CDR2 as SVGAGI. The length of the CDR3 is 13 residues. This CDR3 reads CASRVQQNQPQHF.

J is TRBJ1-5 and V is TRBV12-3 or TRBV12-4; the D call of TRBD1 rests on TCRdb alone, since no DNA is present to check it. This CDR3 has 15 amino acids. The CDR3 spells CASSSTGGDNQPQHF.

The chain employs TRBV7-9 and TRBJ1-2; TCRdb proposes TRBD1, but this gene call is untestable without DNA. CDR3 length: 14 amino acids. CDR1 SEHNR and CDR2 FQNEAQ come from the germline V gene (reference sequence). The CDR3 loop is CASSQTGPNYGYTF.

The CDR3: CASSPDGSYEQYF. This chain joins TRBV5-1 and TRBJ2-7. The CDR3 covers 13 residues. Germline-derived CDR1 and CDR2 are SGHRS and YFSETQ.

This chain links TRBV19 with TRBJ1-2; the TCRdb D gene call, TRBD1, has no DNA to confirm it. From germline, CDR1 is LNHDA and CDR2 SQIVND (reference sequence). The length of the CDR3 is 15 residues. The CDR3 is CASSASRQVNYGYTF.

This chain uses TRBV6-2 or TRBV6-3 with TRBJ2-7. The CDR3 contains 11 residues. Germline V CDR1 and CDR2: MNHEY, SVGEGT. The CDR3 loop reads CASSSVYEQYF.

CDR3 sequence reads: CASSSRTRDRGQANEKLFF. The rearrangement uses TRBV11-2 and TRBJ1-4; TCRdb's D call, TRBD1, is unchecked because there is no DNA. The CDR3 totals 19 residues. In germline, CDR1 is SGHAT, CDR2 FQNNGV. The full variable domain, in which reference TRBV11-2 and TRBJ1-4 provide the parts outside the CDR3, is EAGVAQSPRYKIIEKRQSVAFWCNPISGHATLYWYQQILGQGPKLLIQFQNNGVVDDSQLPKDRFSAERLKGVDSTLKIQPAKLEDSAVYLCASSSRTRDRGQANEKLFFGSGTQLSVL.

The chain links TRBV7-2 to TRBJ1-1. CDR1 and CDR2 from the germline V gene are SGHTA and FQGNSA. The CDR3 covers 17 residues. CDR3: CASSLHFPGGGNTEAFF. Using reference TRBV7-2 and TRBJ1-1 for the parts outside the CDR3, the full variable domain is GAGVSQSPSNKVTEKGKDVELRCDPISGHTALYWYRQSLGQGLEFLIYFQGNSAPDKSGLPSDRFSAERTGGSVSTLTIQRTQQEDSAVYLCASSLHFPGGGNTEAFFGQGTRLTVV.

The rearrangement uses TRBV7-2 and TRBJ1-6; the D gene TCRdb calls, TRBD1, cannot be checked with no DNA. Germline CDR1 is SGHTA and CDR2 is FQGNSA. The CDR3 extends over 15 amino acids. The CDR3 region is CASSSGGAGNSPLHF. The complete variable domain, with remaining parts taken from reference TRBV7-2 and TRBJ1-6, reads GAGVSQSPSNKVTEKGKDVELRCDPISGHTALYWYRQSLGQGLEFLIYFQGNSAPDKSGLPSDRFSAERTGGSVSTLTIQRTQQEDSAVYLCASSSGGAGNSPLHFGNGTRLTVT.

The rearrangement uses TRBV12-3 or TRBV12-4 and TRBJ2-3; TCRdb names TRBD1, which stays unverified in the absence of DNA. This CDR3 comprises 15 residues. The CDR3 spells CASSSSGGHTDTQYF.